Shown below are 16 T cell receptor beta chains from a single sample sequenced in a study of Graves' ophthalmopathy and Graves' hyperthyroidism. RNA transcripts provided the template for amplifying TCR beta CDR3 regions. RT-PCR with HTBI primers came first, then second-round multiplex PCR. TCRdb ran MiXCR on the multiplex PCR reads and lists one entry per CDR3 protein. In the table there are about 620,000 distinct CDR3 sequences, about 20% of which are singletons. Input material: peripheral blood. The receptors derive from a woman under 30 with stable Graves' hyperthyroidism. Some clones in this sample may be carry-over from other donors' samples.

About this clonotype: Germline is not matched at one junction end, which may reflect a read error. V usage is TRBV20-1 and J usage is TRBJ1-5, with unresolved D. CDR1 and CDR2 (germline): DFQATT, SNEGSKA (reference sequence). There are 12 residues in the CDR3. CDR3 sequence reads: CSANMGNQPRHF. For the CDR3, the DNA is TGCAGTGCTAATATGGGAAATCAGCCCCGGCATTTT.

The sample holds a few counts of this clonotype. The chain is built from TRBV29-1 and TRBJ2-7; tentatively, D is TRBD1 or TRBD2 (5 bases each). Per germline, CDR1 SQVTM and CDR2 ANQGSEA. The CDR3 loop spans 10 amino acids. V dropped 5 bases and J dropped 6 bases, with 8 bases sitting between them. CDR3 bases: TGCAGCGTTACGAGGGGCGAGCAGTACTTC. Translating gives CSVTRGEQYF.

The chain carries TRBV6-1 and TRBJ2-1; TRBD1 might be the D (6 bases). This CDR3 is built from 11 residues. Trimming took 8 bases from V and 9 from J, leaving 11 bases between them. The V gene's germline CDR1 is MNHNS and CDR2 SASEGT. The CDR3 region is CASLQGPEQFF. The CDR3 region has the DNA TGTGCCAGCTTACAGGGACCTGAGCAGTTCTTC.

This clonotype was seen only a few times. This sequence joins TRBV28 and TRBJ2-5; 7 nucleotides line up with TRBD1. Germline V gene lookup returns CDR1 MDHEN and CDR2 SYDVKM. V shed 7 bases, J shed 1 base, and the junction held 6 bases outside the gene matches. This CDR3 comprises 14 residues. This CDR3 reads CASTQYRGQETQYF. The CDR3 bases are TGTGCCAGCACCCAGTACAGGGGCCAAGAGACCCAGTACTTC.

The sample holds a few counts of this clonotype. The V and J genes are TRBV3-1 and TRBJ1-2; 8 bases fit TRBD1. With 5 bases clipped from V and 8 bases from J, the junction kept 10 bases outside the gene matches. This CDR3 is 14 amino acids long. Germline CDR1 reads LGHDT; CDR2 reads YNNKEL (reference sequence). The CDR3: CASSVGQASGGYTF. The CDR3 nucleotides read TGTGCCAGCAGCGTGGGACAGGCTTCGGGGGGCTACACCTTC.

This clonotype was counted ten times or more. This CDR3 is CAGQKGGPPSGNTIYF. For the CDR3, the DNA is TGTGCCGGACAAAAAGGGGGACCCCCCTCTGGAAACACCATATATTTT. The rearrangement joins TRBV6-1 to TRBJ1-3, with D perhaps TRBD1 (6 bases). CDR1 and CDR2 (germline): MNHNS, SASEGT. Trimming took 11 bases from V and 0 from J, leaving 20 bases between them. The CDR3 loop spans 16 amino acids.

This clonotype was seen a few times. J is TRBJ1-1 and V is TRBV28, with D perhaps matching TRBD1 (5 bases). Trimming took off 6 bases at V and 1 base at J, with 12 bases between the two ends. The CDR3 covers 14 residues. CDR1 MDHEN and CDR2 SYDVKM come from the germline V gene. CDR3 loop: CASSWGLRNTEAFF. The CDR3 coding sequence is TGTGCCAGCAGCTGGGGACTCCGGAACACTGAAGCTTTCTTT.

The V and J genes are TRBV20-1 and TRBJ2-7, with a possible D match to TRBD1 (5 bases). The CDR3 sequence is 13 residues long. V was shortened by 2 bases and J by 3 bases, with 11 bases between the two germline ends. Germline loops: CDR1 DFQATT, CDR2 SNEGSKA (reference sequence). The DNA for the CDR3 is TGCAGTGCTAGACAGGGAAATTTCTACGAGCAGTACTTC. It translates to CSARQGNFYEQYF.

This clonotype has a count of ten or more. The chain uses TRBV12-3 or TRBV12-4 and TRBJ1-2; 7 nucleotides line up with TRBD1. Trimming removed 6 bases from V and 3 bases from J; junction bases left unmatched: 4. This CDR3 region has 13 residues. The CDR3 sequence: CASSQGVDYGYTF. For the CDR3, the DNA is TGTGCCAGCAGCCAGGGGGTGGACTATGGCTACACCTTC.

V and J are TRBV6-5 and TRBJ1-1; TRBD1 agrees at 9 bases. The V and J ends lost 4 bases and 10 bases, in that order; junction bases with no gene match: 4. Per the germline V gene, CDR1 is MNHEY and CDR2 is SVGAGI. The CDR3 totals 12 residues. CDR3 bases: TGTGCCAGCAGTTTAGACAGGGGGTCAGCTTTCTTT. This sequence encodes CASSLDRGSAFF.

This clonotype was seen a few times. This chain connects TRBV6-1 to TRBJ1-2; D might be TRBD1 (5 bases). Germline V gene sequence: CDR1 MNHNS, CDR2 SASEGT. This CDR3 spans 15 amino acids. V lost 3 bases to trimming and J lost 2 bases, with 13 bases between them. CDR3 coding DNA: TGTGCCAGCAGTGATGAGGGACCGTTCAACTATGGCTACACCTTC. This gives the protein CASSDEGPFNYGYTF.

This clonotype was counted ten times or more. The J gene is TRBJ2-7, the V gene TRBV27; tentative D call: TRBD1 (6 bases). The CDR3 spans 16 residues. The V end was cut by 5 bases, the J end by 0 bases, with 17 bases between. Per germline, CDR1 MNHEY and CDR2 SMNVEV (reference sequence). CDR3 sequence: CASSTSDSINSYEQYF. As DNA, the CDR3 is TGTGCCAGCAGTACATCGGACAGTATCAACTCCTACGAGCAGTACTTC.

The chain couples TRBV18 to TRBJ2-7, with D possibly matching TRBD2 (5 bases). V gave up 3 bases and J gave up 2 bases, with 14 bases separating them. Germline lookup yields CDR1 KGHSH and CDR2 LQKENI. The CDR3 has 15 amino acids. DNA of the CDR3: TGTGCCAGCTCACCCGTGAGCGGAGCCGCCTACGAGCAGTACTTC. It codes for CASSPVSGAAYEQYF.

This clonotype was detected only a few times. The chain employs TRBV6-1 and TRBJ1-1; 9 bases line up with TRBD1. V trimming: 7 bases; J trimming: 3 bases; junction bases outside the gene matches: 9. Looked up from germline, CDR1 is MNHNS and CDR2 is SASEGT. The CDR3 runs to 15 residues. The CDR3: CASITPDRGYTEAFF. CDR3 nucleotide sequence: TGTGCCAGCATCACACCCGACAGGGGGTACACTGAAGCTTTCTTT.

The chain links TRBV6-1 to TRBJ2-7; D remains unclear. V lost 4 bases to trimming and J lost 7 bases, with 11 bases between them. The germline CDR1 and CDR2 sequences are MNHNS and SASEGT. The CDR3 runs to 12 residues. The CDR3 sequence is CASSGRSTEQYF. The CDR3 nucleotides are TGTGCCAGCAGTGGACGGTCCACGGAGCAGTACTTC.

This clonotype was seen repeatedly, ten times or more. The rearrangement uses TRBV27 and TRBJ1-2, with 7 bases matching TRBD1. Germline V gene sequence: CDR1 MNHEY, CDR2 SMNVEV (reference sequence). The CDR3 length is 15 residues. V shed 3 bases, J shed 0 bases, and the junction held 4 bases outside the gene matches. In DNA, the CDR3 is TGTGCCAGCAGTTTCGGGGACAGACCTAACTATGGCTACACCTTC. The encoded protein is CASSFGDRPNYGYTF.